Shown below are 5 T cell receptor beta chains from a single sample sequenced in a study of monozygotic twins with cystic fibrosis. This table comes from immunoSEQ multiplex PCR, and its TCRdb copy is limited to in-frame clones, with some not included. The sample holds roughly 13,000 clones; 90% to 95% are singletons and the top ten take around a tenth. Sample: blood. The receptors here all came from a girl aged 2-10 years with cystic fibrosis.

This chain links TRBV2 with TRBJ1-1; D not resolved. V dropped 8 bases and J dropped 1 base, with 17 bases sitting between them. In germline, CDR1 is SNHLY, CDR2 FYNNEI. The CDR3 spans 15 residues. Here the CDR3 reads CASSDLGGRNTEAFF. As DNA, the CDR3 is TGTGCCAGCTCCGACTTAGGCGGGCGGAACACTGAAGCTTTCTTT.

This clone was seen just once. This chain's CDR3 is CASSLVGGTTYEQYF. The CDR3 nucleotides are TGTGCCAGCAGCTTAGTGGGAGGCACCACCTACGAGCAGTACTTC. The chain links TRBV7-2 to TRBJ2-7; weak D call: TRBD2 (6 bases). Germline CDR1 and CDR2: SGHTA and FQGNSA. The V gene lost 1 base and the J gene lost 2 bases, with 12 bases spanning the gap. The CDR3 is 15 amino acids.

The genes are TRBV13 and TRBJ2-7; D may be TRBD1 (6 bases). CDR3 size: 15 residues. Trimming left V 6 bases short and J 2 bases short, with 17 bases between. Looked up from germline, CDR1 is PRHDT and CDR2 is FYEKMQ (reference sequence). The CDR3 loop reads CASSPGTQLPYEQYF. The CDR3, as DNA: TGTGCCAGCAGTCCCGGGACACAACTGCCCTACGAGCAGTACTTC.

The CDR3: CSVEGVLRPQYF. The CDR3 nucleotides read TGCAGCGTTGAAGGTGTTCTTAGGCCGCAGTATTTT. The chain couples TRBV29-1 to TRBJ2-3, with unresolved D. The V end lost 1 base, the J end lost 10 bases, and 12 bases lay between the germline ends. The CDR3 is 12 amino acids. Germline CDR1 and CDR2: SQVTM and ANQGSEA.

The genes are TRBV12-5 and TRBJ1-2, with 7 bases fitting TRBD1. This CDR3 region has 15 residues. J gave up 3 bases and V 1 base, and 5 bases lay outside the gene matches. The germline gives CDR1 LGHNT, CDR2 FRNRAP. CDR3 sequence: CASGLGHGTDYGYTF. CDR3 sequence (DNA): TGTGCTAGTGGTTTGGGCCACGGGACAGACTATGGCTACACCTTC.